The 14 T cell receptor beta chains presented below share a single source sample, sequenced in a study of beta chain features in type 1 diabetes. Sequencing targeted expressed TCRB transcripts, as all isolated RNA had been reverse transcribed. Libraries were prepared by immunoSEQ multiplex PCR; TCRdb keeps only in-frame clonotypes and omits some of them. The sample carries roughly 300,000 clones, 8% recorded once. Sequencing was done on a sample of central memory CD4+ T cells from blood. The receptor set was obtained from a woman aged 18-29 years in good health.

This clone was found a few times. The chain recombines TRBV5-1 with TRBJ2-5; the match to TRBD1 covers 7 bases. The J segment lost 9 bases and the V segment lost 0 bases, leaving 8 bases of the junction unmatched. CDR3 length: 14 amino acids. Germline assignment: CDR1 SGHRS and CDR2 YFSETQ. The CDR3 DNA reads TGCGCCAGCAGCTTGGAAGGGGGCGCGAGGGCCCAGTACTTC. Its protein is CASSLEGGARAQYF.

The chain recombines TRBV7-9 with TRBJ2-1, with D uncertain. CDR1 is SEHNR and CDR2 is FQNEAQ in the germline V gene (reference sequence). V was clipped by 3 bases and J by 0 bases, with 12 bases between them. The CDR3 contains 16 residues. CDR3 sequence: CASSFSLAYSYNEQFF. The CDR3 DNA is TGTGCCAGCAGCTTTTCGTTAGCTTACTCCTACAATGAGCAGTTCTTC.

The CDR3 DNA reads TGTGCCATCAGTGTGTCACGGGGACAGGGGGTCCACGAGCAGTACTTC. Its translation: CAISVSRGQGVHEQYF. The chain recombines TRBV10-3 with TRBJ2-7, with TRBD1 matching 11 bases. Per the germline V gene, CDR1 is ENHRY and CDR2 is SYGVKD. V shed 4 bases and J 5 bases; nucleotides not matched to a gene: 10. CDR3 size: 16 residues.

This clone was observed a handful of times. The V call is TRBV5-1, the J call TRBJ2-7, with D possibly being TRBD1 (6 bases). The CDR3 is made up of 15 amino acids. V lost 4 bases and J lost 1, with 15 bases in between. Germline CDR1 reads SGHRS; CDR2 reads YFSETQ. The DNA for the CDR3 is TGCGCCAGCAGCGCCAGGCTAGGGGGTTCCTACGAGCAGTACTTC. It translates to CASSARLGGSYEQYF.

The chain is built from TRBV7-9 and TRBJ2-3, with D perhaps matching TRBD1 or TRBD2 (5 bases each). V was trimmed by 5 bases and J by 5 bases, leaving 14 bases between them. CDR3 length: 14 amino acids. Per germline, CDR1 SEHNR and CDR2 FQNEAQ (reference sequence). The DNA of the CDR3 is TGTGCCAGCAGCCAAGGGACCGATGGAGATACGCAGTATTTT. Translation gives CASSQGTDGDTQYF.

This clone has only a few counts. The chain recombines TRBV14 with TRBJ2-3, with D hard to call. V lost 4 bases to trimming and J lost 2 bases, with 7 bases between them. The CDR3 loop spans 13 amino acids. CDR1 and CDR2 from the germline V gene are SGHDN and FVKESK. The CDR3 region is CASSLRTTDTQYF. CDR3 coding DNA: TGTGCCAGCAGCCTTAGGACCACAGATACGCAGTATTTT.

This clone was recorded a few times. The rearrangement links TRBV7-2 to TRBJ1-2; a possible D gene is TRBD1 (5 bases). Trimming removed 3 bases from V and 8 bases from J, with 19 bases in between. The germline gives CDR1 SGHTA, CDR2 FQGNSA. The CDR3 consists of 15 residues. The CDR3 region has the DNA TGTGCCAGCAGCTTGGTCGGGGGGTTTAGCGGAGGCTACACCTTC. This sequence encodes CASSLVGGFSGGYTF.

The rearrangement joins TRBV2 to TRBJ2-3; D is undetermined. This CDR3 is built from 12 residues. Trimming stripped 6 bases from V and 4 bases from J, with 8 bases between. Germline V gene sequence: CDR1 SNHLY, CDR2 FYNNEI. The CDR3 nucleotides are TGTGCCAGCAGGGACCAGGCAGATACGCAGTATTTT. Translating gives CASRDQADTQYF.

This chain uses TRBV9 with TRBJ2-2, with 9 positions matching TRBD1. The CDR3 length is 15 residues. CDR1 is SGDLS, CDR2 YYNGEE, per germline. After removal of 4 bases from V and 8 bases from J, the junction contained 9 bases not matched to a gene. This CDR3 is CASSLRQGGAGELFF. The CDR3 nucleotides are TGTGCCAGCAGCCTCCGACAGGGGGGTGCTGGGGAGCTGTTTTTT.

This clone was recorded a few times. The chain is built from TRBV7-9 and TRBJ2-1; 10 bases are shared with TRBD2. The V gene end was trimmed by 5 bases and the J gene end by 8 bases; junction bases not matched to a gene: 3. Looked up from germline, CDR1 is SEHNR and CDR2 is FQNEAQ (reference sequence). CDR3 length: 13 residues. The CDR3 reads CASSTGLAYEQFF. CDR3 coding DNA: TGTGCCAGCAGCACGGGACTAGCGTATGAGCAGTTCTTC.

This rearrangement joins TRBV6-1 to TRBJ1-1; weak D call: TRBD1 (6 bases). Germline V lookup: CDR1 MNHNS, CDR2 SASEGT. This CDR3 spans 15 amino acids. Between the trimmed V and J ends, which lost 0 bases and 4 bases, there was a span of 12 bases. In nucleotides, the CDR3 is TGTGCCAGCAGTGAAGCGCGGGGGGCGCGCACTGAAGCTTTCTTT. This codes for CASSEARGARTEAFF.

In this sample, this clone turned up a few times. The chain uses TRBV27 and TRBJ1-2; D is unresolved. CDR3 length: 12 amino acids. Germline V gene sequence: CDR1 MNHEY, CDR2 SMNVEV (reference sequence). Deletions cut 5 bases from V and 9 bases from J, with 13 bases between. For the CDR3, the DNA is TGTGCCAGCAGTCTGAGGTTGTCTAGCTACACCTTC. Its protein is CASSLRLSSYTF.

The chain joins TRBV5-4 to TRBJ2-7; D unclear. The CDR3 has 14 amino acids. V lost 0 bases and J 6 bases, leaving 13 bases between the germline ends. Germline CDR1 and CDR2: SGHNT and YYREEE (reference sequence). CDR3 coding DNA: TGTGCCAGCAGCTTGGGTCCTAGTGTTCCCGAGCAGTACTTC. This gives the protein CASSLGPSVPEQYF.

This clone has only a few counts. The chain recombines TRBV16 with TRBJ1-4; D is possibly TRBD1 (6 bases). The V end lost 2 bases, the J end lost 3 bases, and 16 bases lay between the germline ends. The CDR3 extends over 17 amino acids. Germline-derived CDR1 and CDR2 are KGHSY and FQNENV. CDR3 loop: CASSQPRSGAANEKLFF. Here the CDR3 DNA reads TGTGCCAGCAGCCAACCACGCTCGGGGGCGGCTAATGAAAAACTGTTTTTT. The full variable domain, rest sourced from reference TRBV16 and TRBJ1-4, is GEEVAQTPKHLVRGEGQKAKLYCAPIKGHSYVFWYQQVLKNEFKFLISFQNENVFDETGMPKERFSAKCLPNSPCSLEIQATKLEDSAVYFCASSQPRSGAANEKLFFGSGTQLSVL.